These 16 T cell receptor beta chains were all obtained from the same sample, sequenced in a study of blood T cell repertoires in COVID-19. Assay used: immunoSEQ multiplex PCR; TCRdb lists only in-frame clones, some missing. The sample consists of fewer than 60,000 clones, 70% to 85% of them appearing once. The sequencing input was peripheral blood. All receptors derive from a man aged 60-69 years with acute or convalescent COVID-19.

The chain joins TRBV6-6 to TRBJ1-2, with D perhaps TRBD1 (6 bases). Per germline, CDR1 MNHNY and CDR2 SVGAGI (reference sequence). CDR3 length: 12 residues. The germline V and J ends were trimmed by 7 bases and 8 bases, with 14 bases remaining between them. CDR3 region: CASNSGGRGYTF. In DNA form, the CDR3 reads TGTGCCAGCAATTCGGGGGGCCGAGGCTACACCTTC.

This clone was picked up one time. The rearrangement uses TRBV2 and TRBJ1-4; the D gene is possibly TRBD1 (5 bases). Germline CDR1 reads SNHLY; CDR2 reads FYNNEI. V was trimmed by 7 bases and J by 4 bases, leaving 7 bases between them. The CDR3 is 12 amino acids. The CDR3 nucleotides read TGTGCCAGCAACAGGCTTAATGAAAAACTGTTTTTT. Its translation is CASNRLNEKLFF.

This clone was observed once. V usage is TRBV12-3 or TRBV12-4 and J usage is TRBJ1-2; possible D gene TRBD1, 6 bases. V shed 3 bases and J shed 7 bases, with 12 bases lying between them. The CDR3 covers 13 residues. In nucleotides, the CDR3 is TGTGCCAGCAGTTTGAGACAGGTAGCTGGCTACACCTTC. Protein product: CASSLRQVAGYTF.

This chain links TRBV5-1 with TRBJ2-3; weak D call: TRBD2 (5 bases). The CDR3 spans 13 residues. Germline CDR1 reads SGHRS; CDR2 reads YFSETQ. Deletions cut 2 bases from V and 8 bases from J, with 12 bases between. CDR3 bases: TGCGCCAGCAGCTTCACAGTCGAGGGTACGCAGTATTTT. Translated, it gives CASSFTVEGTQYF.

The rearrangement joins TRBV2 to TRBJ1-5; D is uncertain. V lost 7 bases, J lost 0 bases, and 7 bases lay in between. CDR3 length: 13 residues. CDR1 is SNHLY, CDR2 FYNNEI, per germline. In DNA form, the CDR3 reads TGTGCCAGCAAGCGGGATAGCAATCAGCCCCAGCATTTT. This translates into CASKRDSNQPQHF.

As DNA, the CDR3 is TGTGCCAGCTCCGAATATGCGGGGGAGACAGATACGCAGTATTTT. This encodes CASSEYAGETDTQYF. The rearrangement uses TRBV18 and TRBJ2-3, with 7 bases that match TRBD2. The germline V gene has CDR1 KGHSH and CDR2 LQKENI. This CDR3 is 15 amino acids long. The V and J ends lost 6 bases and 3 bases, in that order; junction bases with no gene match: 9.

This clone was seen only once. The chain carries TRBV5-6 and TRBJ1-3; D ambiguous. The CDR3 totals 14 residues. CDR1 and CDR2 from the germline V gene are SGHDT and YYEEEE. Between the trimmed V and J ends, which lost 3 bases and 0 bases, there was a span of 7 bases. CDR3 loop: CASSSSYSGNTIYF. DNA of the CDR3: TGTGCCAGCAGCTCCTCCTACTCTGGAAACACCATATATTTT.

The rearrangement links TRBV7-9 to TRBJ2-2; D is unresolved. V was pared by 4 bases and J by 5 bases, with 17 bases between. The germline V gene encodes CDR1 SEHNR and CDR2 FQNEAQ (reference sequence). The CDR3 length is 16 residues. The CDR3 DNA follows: TGTGCCAGCAGCTACACCCAGGCCGTTGTGACCGGGGAGCTGTTTTTT. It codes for CASSYTQAVVTGELFF.

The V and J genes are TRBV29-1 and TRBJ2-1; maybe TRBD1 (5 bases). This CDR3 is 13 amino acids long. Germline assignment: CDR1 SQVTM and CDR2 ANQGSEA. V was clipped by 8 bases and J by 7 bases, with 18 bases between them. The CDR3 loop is CSHETGLINEQFF. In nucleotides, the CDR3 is TGCAGCCATGAAACAGGATTGATTAATGAGCAGTTCTTC.

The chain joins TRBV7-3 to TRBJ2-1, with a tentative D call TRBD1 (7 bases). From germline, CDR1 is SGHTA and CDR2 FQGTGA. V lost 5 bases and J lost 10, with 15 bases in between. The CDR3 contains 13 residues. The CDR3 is CASSPRGDREQFF. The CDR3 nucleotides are TGTGCCAGCAGCCCTCGCGGGGACAGAGAGCAGTTCTTC.

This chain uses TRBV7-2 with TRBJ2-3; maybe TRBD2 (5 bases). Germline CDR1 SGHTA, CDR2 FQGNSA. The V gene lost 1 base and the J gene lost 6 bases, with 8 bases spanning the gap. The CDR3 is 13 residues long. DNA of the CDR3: TGTGCCAGCAGCTTAGAGAGGGCCGATACGCAGTATTTT. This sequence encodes CASSLERADTQYF.

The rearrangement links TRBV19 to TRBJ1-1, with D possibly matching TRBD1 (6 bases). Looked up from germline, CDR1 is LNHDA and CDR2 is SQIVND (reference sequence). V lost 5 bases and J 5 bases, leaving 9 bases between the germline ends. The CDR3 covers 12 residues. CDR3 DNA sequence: TGTGCCAGTAGTCTCCAGGGGACTGAAGCTTTCTTT. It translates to CASSLQGTEAFF.

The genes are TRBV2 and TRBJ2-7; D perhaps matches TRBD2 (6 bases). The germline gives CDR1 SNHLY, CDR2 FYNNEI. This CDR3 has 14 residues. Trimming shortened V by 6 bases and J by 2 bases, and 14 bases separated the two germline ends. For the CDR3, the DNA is TGTGCCAGCAGGGCCGGGACTGAGACCTACGAGCAGTACTTC. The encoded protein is CASRAGTETYEQYF. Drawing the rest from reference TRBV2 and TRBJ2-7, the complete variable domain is EPEVTQTPSHQVTQMGQEVILRCVPISNHLYFYWYRQILGQKVEFLVSFYNNEISEKSEIFDDQFSVERPDGSNFTLKIRSTKLEDSAMYFCASRAGTETYEQYFGPGTRLTVT.

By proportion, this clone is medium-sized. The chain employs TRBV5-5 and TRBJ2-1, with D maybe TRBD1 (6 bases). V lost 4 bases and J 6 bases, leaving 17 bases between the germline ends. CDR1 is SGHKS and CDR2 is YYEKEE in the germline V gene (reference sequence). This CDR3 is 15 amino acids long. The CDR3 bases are TGTGCCAGCAGCCTACCACAGGGCTCCGTCAATGAGCAGTTCTTC. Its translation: CASSLPQGSVNEQFF.

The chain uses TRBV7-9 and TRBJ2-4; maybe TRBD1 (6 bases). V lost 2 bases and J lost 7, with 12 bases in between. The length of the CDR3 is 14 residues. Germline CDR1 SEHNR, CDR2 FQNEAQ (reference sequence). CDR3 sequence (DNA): TGTGCCAGCAGCTTAAAACAGGGTGGTAACATTCAGTACTTC. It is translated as CASSLKQGGNIQYF. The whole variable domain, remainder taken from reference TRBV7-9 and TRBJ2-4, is DTGVSQNPRHKITKRGQNVTFRCDPISEHNRLYWYRQTLGQGPEFLTYFQNEAQLEKSRLLSDRFSAERPKGSFSTLEIQRTEQGDSAMYLCASSLKQGGNIQYFGAGTRLSVL.

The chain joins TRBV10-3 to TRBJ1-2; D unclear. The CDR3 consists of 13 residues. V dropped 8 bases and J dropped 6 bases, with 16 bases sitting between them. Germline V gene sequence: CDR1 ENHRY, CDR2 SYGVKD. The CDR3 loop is CAIRKTQEDGYTF. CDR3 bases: TGTGCCATCCGGAAGACTCAGGAGGATGGCTACACCTTC.